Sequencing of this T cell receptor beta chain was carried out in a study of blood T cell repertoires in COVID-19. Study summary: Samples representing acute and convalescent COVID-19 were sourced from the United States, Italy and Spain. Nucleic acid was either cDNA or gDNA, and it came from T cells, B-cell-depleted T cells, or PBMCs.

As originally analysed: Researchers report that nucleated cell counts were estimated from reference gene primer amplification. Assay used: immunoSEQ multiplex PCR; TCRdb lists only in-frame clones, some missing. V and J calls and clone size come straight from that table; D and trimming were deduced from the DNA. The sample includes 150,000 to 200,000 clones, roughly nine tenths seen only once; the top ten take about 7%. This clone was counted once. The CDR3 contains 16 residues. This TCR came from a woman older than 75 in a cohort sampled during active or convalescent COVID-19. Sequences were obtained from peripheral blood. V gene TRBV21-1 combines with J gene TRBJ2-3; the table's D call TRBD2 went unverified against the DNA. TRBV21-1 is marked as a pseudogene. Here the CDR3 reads CASSKGGRRSLDTQYF. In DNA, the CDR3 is TGTGCCAGCAGCAAAGGCGGCAGGAGGAGTTTGGATACGCAGTATTTT.